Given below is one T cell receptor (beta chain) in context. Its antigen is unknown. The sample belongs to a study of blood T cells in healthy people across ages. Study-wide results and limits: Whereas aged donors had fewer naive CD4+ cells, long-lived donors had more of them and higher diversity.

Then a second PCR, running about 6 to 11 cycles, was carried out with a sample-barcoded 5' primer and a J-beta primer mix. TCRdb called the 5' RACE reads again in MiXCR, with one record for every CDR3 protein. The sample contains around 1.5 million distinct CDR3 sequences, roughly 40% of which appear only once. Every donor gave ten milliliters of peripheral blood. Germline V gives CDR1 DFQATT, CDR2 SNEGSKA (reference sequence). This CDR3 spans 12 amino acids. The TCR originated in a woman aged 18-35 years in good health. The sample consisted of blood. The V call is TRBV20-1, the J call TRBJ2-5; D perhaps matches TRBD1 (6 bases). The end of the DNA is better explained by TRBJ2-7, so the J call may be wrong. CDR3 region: CSAGQGIYEQYF. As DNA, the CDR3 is TGCAGTGCTGGTCAGGGGATTTACGAGCAGTACTTC.